This T cell receptor beta chain derives from a study of regulatory T cells in long-lasting Graves disease. Study conclusions and caveats: Examination was confined to peripheral blood, excluding thyroid tissue.

Regarding time point: persistent/refractory GD, antithyroid drugs over 5 years with positive TRAb. RNA isolated from PBMCs was used to make the TCR library. J lost 0 bases, V lost 3 bases, and 3 bases had no gene match. Germline CDR1 reads SGHTA; CDR2 reads FQGNSA. The CDR3 length is 16 residues. Remarks on this clonotype: Its matching antigen is unknown.

Arm-PCR of CDR3 regions with iRepertoire HTBI primers generated TCR beta libraries. One entry per CDR3 protein results from TCRdb running MiXCR on the multiplex PCR reads. This table holds a few hundred thousand distinct CDR3 sequences, roughly 22% found once. This chain connects TRBV7-2 to TRBJ2-3; 10 bases are shared with TRBD2. The TCR sequence derives from a female donor with Graves disease. The sequences come from peripheral blood mononuclear cells (PBMCs), collected when the disease was refractory, from a patient treated with antithyroid drugs. CDR3 nucleotide sequence: TGTGCCAGCAGCTTCGGTAGCGGGAGGAGCACAGATACGCAGTATTTT. Translated, it gives CASSFGSGRSTDTQYF.